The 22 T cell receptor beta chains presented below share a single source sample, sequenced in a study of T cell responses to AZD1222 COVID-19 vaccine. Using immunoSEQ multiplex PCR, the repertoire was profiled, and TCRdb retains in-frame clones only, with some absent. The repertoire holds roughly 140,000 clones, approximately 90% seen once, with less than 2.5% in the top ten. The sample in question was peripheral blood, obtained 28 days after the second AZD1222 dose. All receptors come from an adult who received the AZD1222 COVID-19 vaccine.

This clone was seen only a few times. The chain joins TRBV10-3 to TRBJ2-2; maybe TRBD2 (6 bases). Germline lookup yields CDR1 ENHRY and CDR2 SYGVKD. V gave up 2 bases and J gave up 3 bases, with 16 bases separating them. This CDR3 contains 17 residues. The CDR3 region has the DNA TGTGCCATCAGTGAGCGGGGGACCGATGGGCACACCGGGGAGCTGTTTTTT. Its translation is CAISERGTDGHTGELFF.

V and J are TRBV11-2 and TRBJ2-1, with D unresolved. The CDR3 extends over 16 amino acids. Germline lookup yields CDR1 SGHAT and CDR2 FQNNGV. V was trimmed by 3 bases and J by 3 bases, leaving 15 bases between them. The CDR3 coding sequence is TGTGCCAGCAGCTTGGTGGTCTCTCGGTACTACAATGAGCAGTTCTTC. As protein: CASSLVVSRYYNEQFF.

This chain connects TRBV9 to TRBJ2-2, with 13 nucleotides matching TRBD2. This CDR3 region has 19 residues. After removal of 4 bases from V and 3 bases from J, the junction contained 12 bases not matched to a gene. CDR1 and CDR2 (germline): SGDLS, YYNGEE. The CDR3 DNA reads TGTGCCAGCAGCTCCCACAGGACTAGCGGGAGTGGTGACACCGGGGAGCTGTTTTTT. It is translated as CASSSHRTSGSGDTGELFF.

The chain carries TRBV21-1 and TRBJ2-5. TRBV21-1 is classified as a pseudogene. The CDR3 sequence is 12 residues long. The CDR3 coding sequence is TGTGAGTGGGCGGTACAGCAAGAGACCCAGTACTTC. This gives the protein CEWAVQQETQYF.

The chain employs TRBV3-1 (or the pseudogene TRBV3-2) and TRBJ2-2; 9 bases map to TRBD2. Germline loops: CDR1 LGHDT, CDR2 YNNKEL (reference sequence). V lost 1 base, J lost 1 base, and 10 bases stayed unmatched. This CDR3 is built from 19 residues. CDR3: CASSQVYGGGARNTGELFF. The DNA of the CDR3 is TGTGCCAGCAGCCAAGTTTATGGCGGGGGGGCCCGGAACACCGGGGAGCTGTTTTTT.

The CDR3 DNA is TGTGCCTGGAGTGGAGGACTGGGCGGGGAGAATGAGCAGTTCTTC. This sequence encodes CAWSGGLGGENEQFF. The V call is TRBV30, the J call TRBJ2-1; D perhaps matches TRBD2 (6 bases). Trimming took 1 base from V and 7 from J, leaving 17 bases between them. This CDR3 spans 15 amino acids. Germline V gene sequence: CDR1 GTSNPN, CDR2 SVGIG (reference sequence).

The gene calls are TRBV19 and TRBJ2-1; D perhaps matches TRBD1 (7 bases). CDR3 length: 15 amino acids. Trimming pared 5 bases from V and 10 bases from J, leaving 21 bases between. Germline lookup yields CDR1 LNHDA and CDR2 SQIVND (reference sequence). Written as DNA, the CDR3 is TGTGCCAGTAGTCAGAAGGGGGCGGGACAATGGGAGCAGTTCTTC. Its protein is CASSQKGAGQWEQFF.

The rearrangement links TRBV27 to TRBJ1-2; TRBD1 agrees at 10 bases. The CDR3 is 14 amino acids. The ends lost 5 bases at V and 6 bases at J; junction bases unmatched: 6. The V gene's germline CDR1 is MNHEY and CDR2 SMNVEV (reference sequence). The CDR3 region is CASSLDRGEDGYTF. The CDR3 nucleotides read TGTGCCAGCAGTCTGGACAGGGGGGAGGATGGCTACACCTTC.

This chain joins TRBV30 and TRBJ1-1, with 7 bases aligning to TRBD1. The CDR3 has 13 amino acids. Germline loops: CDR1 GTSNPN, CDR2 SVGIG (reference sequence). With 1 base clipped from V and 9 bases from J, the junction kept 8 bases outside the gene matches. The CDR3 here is CAWSGQGGAKAFF. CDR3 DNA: TGTGCCTGGAGTGGACAGGGAGGAGCAAAAGCTTTCTTT.

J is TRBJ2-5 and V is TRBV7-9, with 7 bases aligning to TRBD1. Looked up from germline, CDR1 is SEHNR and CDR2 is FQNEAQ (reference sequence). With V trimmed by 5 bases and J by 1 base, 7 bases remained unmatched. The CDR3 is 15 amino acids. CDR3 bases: TGTGCCAGCAGCCTGAGGACAGGACTCCAAGAGACCCAGTACTTC. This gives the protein CASSLRTGLQETQYF.

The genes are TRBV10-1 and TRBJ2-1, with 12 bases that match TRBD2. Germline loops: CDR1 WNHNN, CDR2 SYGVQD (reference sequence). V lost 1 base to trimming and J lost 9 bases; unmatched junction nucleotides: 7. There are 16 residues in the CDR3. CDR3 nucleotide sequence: TGCGCCAGCAGTGAGTTGGCTAGCGGGAGGGTCGGTGAGCAGTTCTTC. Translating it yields CASSELASGRVGEQFF.

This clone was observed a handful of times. Here the CDR3 reads CASSGPGTGGEGANYGYTF. DNA of the CDR3: TGTGCCAGCAGTGGACCCGGGACAGGGGGCGAAGGGGCGAACTATGGCTACACCTTC. The V call is TRBV28, the J call TRBJ1-2, with 12 bases that match TRBD1. The CDR3 spans 19 residues. Germline V lookup: CDR1 MDHEN, CDR2 SYDVKM. With 5 bases clipped from V and 2 bases from J, the junction kept 15 bases outside the gene matches.

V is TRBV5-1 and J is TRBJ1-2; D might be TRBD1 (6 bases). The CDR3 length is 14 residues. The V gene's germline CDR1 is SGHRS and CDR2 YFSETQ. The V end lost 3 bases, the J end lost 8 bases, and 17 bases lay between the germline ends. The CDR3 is CASSSDTGTGGYTF. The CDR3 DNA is TGCGCCAGCAGCTCGGACACAGGGACGGGGGGCTACACCTTC.

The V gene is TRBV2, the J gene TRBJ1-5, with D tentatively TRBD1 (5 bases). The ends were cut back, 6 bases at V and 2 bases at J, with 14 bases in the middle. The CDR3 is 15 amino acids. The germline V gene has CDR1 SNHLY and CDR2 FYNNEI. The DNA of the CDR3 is TGTGCCAGCAGCGGGGGTTTAGCGGGCAATCAGCCCCAGCATTTT. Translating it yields CASSGGLAGNQPQHF. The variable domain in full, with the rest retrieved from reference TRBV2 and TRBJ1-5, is EPEVTQTPSHQVTQMGQEVILRCVPISNHLYFYWYRQILGQKVEFLVSFYNNEISEKSEIFDDQFSVERPDGSNFTLKIRSTKLEDSAMYFCASSGGLAGNQPQHFGDGTRLSIL.

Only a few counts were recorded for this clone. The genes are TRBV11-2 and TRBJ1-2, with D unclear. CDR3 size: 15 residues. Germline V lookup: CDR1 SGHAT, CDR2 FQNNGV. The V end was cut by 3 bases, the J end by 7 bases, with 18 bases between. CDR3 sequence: CASSFVGHRLSGYTF. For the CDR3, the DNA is TGTGCCAGCAGCTTCGTAGGGCATAGATTGAGTGGCTACACCTTC.

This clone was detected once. The CDR3 is CASSTTDTQYF. The CDR3 coding sequence is TGTGCCAGCAGCACCACAGATACGCAGTATTTT. The chain joins TRBV7-9 to TRBJ2-3; no clear D gene. The germline V and J ends were trimmed by 5 bases and 2 bases, with 2 bases remaining between them. This CDR3 region has 11 residues. Germline lookup yields CDR1 SEHNR and CDR2 FQNEAQ (reference sequence).

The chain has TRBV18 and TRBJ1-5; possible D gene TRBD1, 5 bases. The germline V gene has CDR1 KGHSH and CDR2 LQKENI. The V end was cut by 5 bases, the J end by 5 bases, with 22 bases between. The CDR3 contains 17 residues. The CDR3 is CASSSLRGSTGDQPQHF. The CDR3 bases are TGTGCCAGCTCAAGTTTGAGGGGCTCGACGGGAGATCAGCCCCAGCATTTT.

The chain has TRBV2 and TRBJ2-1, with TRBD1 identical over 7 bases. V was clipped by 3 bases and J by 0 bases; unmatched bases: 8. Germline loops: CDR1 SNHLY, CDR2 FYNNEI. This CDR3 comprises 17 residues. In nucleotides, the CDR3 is TGTGCCAGCAGTGAGCGGACAGGACGCCTCTCCTACAATGAGCAGTTCTTC. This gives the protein CASSERTGRLSYNEQFF.

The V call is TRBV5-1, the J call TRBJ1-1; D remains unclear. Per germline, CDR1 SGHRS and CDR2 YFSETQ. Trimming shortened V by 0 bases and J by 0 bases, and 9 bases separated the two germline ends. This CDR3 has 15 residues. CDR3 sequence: CASSLVGQMNTEAFF. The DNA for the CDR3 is TGCGCCAGCAGCTTGGTAGGCCAGATGAACACTGAAGCTTTCTTT.

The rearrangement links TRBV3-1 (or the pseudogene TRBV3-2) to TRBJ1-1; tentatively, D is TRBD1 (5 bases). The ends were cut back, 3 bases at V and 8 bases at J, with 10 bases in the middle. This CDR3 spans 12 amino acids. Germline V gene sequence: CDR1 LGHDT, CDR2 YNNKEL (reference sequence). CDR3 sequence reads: CASSQTRGEAFF. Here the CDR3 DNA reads TGTGCCAGCAGCCAGACCCGGGGCGAAGCTTTCTTT.

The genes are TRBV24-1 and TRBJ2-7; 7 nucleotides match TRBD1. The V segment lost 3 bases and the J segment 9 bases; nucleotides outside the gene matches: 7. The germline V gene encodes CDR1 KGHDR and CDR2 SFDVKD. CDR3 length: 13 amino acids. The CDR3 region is CATSDNTGVAQYF. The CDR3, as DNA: TGTGCCACCAGTGATAATACAGGGGTAGCGCAGTACTTC.

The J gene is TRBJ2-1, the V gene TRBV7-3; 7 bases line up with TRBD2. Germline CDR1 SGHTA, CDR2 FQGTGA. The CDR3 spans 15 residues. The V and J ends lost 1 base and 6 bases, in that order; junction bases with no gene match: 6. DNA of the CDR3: TGTGCCAGCAGCTTAAATCCAGCGGGGCGCAATGAGCAGTTCTTC. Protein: CASSLNPAGRNEQFF. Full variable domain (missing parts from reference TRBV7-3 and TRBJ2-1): GAGVSQTPSNKVTEKGKYVELRCDPISGHTALYWYRQSLGQGPEFLIYFQGTGAADDSGLPNDRFFAVRPEGSVSTLKIQRTERGDSAVYLCASSLNPAGRNEQFFGPGTRLTVL.